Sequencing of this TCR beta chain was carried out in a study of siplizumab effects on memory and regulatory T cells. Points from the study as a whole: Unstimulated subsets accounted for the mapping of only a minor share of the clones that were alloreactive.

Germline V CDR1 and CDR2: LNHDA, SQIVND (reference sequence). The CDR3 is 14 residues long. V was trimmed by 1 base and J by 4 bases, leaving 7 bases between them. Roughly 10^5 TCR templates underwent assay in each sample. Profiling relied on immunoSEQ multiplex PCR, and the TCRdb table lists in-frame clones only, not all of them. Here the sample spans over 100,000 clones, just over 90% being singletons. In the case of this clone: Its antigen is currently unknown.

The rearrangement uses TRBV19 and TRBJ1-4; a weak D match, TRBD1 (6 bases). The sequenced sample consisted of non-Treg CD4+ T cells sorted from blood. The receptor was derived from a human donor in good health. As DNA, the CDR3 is TGTGCCAGTAGTATAGGACAGGTTAATGAAAAACTGTTTTTT. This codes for CASSIGQVNEKLFF. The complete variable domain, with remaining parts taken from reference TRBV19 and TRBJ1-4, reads DGGITQSPKYLFRKEGQNVTLSCEQNLNHDAMYWYRQDPGQGLRLIYYSQIVNDFQKGDIAEGYSVSREKKESFPLTVTSAQKNPTAFYLCASSIGQVNEKLFFGSGTQLSVL.